The clone carrying this T cell receptor (beta chain) is a singleton in its sample. Its antigen is not known. The record originates from a study of cytomegalovirus exposure and HLA in healthy donors. Study information: Clustering assigned around 77% of the approximately 370 genotyped donors to the Caucasian-associated ancestry cluster. Study outcomes and limitations: TCR beta sequences reportedly predicted the HLA-A and HLA-B alleles of most subjects accurately.

The germline V gene has CDR1 KGHSH and CDR2 LQKENI. The CDR3 is 15 amino acids. The V and J ends lost 5 bases and 7 bases respectively, with 18 bases between them. 60 Vbeta and 13 Jbeta primers were used in PCR. Using immunoSEQ multiplex PCR, the repertoire was profiled, and TCRdb retains in-frame clones only, with some absent. The profile shows 80,000 to 130,000 clones, 75% to 85% of them singletons. V usage is TRBV18 and J usage is TRBJ2-1, with D possibly being TRBD2 (7 bases). Sequencing was done on a sample of PBMCs. The source is a female donor in good health and CMV-seropositive. This chain's CDR3 is CASSTRGREKNEQFF. The CDR3 nucleotides read TGTGCCAGCTCAACCCGGGGGCGGGAGAAAAATGAGCAGTTCTTC.